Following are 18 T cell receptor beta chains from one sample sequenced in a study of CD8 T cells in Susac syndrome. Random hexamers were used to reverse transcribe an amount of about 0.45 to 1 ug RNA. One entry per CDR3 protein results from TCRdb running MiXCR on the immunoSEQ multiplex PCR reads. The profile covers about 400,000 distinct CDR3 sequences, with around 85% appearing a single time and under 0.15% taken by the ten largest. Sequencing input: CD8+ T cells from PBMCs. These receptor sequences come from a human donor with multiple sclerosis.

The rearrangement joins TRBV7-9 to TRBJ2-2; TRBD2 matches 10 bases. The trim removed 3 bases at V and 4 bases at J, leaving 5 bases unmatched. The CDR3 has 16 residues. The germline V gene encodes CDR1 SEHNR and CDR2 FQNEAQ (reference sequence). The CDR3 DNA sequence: TGTGCCAGCAGCTTTGCTAGCGGGAGAGTCACCGGGGAGCTGTTTTTT. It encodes CASSFASGRVTGELFF.

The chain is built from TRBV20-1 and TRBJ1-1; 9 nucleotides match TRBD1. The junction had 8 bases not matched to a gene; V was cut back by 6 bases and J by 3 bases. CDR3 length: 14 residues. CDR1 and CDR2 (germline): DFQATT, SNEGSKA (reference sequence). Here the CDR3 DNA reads TGCAGTGCCGGCCGGGACAGGGAAGACACTGAAGCTTTCTTT. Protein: CSAGRDREDTEAFF.

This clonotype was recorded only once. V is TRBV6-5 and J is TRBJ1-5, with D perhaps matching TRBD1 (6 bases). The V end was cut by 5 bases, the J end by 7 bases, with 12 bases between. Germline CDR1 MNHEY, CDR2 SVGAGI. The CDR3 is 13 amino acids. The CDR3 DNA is TGTGCCAGCAGTCCCCAGGGGCACCAGCCCCAGCATTTT. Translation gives CASSPQGHQPQHF.

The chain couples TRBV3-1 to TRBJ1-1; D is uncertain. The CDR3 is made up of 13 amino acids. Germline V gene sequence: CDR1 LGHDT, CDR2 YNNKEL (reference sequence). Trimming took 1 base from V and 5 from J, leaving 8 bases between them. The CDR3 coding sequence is TGTGCCAGCAGCCAAGTCATGGGAACTGAAGCTTTCTTT. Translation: CASSQVMGTEAFF.

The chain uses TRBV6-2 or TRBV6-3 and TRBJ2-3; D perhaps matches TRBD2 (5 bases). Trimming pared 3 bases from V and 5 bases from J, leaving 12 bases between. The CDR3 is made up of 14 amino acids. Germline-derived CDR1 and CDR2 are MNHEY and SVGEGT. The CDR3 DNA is TGTGCCAGCAGTTATACAAGCGGAGGAGATACGCAGTATTTT. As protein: CASSYTSGGDTQYF.

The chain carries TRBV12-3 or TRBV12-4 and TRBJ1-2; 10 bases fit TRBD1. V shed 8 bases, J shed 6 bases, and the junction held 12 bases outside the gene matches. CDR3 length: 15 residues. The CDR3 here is CASQSAGQGFDGYTF. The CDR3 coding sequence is TGTGCCAGCCAAAGCGCGGGACAGGGGTTTGATGGCTACACCTTC.

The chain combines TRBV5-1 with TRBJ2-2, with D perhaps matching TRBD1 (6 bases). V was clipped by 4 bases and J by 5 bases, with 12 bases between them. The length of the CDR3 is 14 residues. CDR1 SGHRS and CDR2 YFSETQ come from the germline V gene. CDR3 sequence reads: CASSLTGRTGELFF. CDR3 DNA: TGCGCCAGCAGCCTGACAGGAAGGACCGGGGAGCTGTTTTTT.

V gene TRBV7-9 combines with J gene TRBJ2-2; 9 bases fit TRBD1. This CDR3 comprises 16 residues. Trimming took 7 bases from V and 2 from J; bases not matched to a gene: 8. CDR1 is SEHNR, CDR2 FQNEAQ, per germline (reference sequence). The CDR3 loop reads CASIRGQGGNTGELFF. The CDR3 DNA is TGTGCCAGCATCCGGGGACAGGGAGGCAACACCGGGGAGCTGTTTTTT.

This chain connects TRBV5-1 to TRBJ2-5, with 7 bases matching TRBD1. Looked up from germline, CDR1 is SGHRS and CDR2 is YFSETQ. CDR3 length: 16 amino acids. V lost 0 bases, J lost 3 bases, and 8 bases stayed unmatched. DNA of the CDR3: TGCGCCAGCAGCTTGGCTCGGACAGGAACCAAAGAGACCCAGTACTTC. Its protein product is CASSLARTGTKETQYF.

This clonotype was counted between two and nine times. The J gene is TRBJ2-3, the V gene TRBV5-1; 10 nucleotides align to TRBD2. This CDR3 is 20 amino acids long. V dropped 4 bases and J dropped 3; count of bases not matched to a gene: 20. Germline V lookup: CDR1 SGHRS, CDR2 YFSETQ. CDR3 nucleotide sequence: TGCGCCAGCAGCGACTACCCCCTAGCGGGGGTGGATGTGGGAACAGATACGCAGTATTTT. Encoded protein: CASSDYPLAGVDVGTDTQYF.

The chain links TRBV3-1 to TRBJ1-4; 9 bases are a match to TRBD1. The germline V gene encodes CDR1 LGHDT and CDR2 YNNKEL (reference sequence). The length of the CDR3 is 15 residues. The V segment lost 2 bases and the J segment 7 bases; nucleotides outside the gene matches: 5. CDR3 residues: CASSQTTGGPEKLFF. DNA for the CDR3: TGTGCCAGCAGCCAAACGACAGGGGGGCCTGAAAAACTGTTTTTT.

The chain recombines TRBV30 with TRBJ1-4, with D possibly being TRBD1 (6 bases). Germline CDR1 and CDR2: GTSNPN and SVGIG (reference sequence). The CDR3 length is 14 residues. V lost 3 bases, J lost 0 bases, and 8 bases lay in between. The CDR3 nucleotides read TGTGCCTGGAGGGGGGCTGCAACTAATGAAAAACTGTTTTTT. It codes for CAWRGAATNEKLFF.

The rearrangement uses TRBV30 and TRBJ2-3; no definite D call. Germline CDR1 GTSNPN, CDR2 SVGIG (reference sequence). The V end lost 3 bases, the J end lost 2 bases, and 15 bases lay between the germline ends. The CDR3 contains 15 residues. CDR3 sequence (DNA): TGTGCCTGGAGGCAGACCGATAAACCCACAGATACGCAGTATTTT. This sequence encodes CAWRQTDKPTDTQYF.

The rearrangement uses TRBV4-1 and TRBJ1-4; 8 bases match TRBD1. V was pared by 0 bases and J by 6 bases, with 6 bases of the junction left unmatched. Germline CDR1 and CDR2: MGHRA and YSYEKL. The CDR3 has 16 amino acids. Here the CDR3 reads CASSQELETGDEKLFF. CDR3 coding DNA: TGCGCCAGCAGCCAAGAGCTGGAGACAGGGGATGAAAAACTGTTTTTT.

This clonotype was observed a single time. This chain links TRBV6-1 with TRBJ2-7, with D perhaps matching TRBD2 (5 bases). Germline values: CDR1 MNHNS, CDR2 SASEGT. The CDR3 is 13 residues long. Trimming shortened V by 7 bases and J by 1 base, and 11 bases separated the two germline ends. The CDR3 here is CASIQPGSYEQYF. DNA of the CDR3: TGTGCCAGCATACAGCCGGGGTCCTACGAGCAGTACTTC.

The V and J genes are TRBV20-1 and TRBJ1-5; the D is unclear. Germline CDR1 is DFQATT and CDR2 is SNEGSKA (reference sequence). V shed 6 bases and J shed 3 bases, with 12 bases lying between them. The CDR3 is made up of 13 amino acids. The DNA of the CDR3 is TGCAGTGCCGACGACGGATCCAATCAGCCCCAGCATTTT. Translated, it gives CSADDGSNQPQHF.

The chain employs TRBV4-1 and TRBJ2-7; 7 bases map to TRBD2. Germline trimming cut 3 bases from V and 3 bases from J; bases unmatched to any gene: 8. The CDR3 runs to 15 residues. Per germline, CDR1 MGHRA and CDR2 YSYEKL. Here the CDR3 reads CASSQGRGLDYEQYF. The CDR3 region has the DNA TGCGCCAGCAGCCAGGGGAGGGGATTAGACTACGAGCAGTACTTC.

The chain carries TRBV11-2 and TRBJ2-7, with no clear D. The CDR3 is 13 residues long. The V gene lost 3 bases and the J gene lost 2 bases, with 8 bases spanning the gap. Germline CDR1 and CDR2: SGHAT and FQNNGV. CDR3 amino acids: CASSLSEAYEQYF. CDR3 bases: TGTGCCAGCAGCTTGTCAGAGGCCTACGAGCAGTACTTC.